This paragraph covers one T cell receptor beta chain sequence. This entry is derived from a study of T cell changes during pregnancy in multiple sclerosis. The CDR3 spans 19 residues. Per germline, CDR1 MDHEN and CDR2 SYDVKM. V dropped 4 bases and J dropped 0; count of bases not matched to a gene: 14. Method: immunoSEQ multiplex PCR; TCRdb's copy keeps in-frame clones and lacks some. The sample contains under 70,000 clones, about 94% of which appear only once. This TCR was recovered from a female donor with multiple sclerosis, enrolled in a pregnancy study. The chain combines TRBV28 with TRBJ2-1; TRBD2 agrees at 8 bases. Sequenced material: CD8+ T cells from peripheral blood mononuclear cells, taken after pregnancy. The DNA for the CDR3 is TGTGCCAGCAGTTCGAACCTCTTACTAGCGGAGAGCTCCTACAATGAGCAGTTCTTC. Protein sequence: CASSSNLLLAESSYNEQFF.